Each of the 22 T cell receptor beta chains below was sequenced from the same sample in a study of CD8+CD57+ T cells in acquired aplastic anemia. TCR beta VDJ and CDR3 profiles were obtained from a genomic DNA template. Using its own MiXCR run on the reads, TCRdb lists one record per CDR3 protein. The table records around 150,000 distinct CDR3 sequences, about 40% of them present only once. The sequenced sample consisted of sorted CD4+, CD8+, or CD8+CD57+ T cells (not recorded which) from PBMCs. The receptor set was obtained from a human donor in good health, serving as a control.

In this sample, this clonotype turned up many times. The chain recombines TRBV5-1 with TRBJ2-5; 12 bases match TRBD1. Germline V gives CDR1 SGHRS, CDR2 YFSETQ. The J segment lost 4 bases and the V segment lost 2 bases, leaving 9 bases of the junction unmatched. The CDR3 consists of 17 residues. CDR3 sequence: CASSFAGTGGVGETQYF. The CDR3 DNA reads TGCGCCAGCAGCTTCGCCGGGACAGGGGGCGTGGGAGAGACCCAGTACTTC.

This clonotype was observed a few times. The chain carries TRBV20-1 and TRBJ1-6; D gene ambiguous. Trimming left V 3 bases short and J 5 bases short, with 17 bases between. Germline CDR1 and CDR2: DFQATT and SNEGSKA (reference sequence). This CDR3 has 16 residues. The CDR3 region is CSARIPTDGDNSPLHF. The DNA for the CDR3 is TGCAGTGCTAGGATCCCCACGGACGGTGATAATTCACCCCTCCACTTT.

This clonotype was observed many times. The chain combines TRBV20-1 with TRBJ2-1; 11 nucleotides align to TRBD2. CDR1 is DFQATT and CDR2 is SNEGSKA in the germline V gene (reference sequence). V lost 2 bases and J lost 9; bases outside the gene matches: 6. This CDR3 spans 14 amino acids. DNA for the CDR3: TGCAGTGCTAGAATTAGCGGGGGGGCGGGTGAGCAGTTCTTC. This encodes CSARISGGAGEQFF.

In its sample, this clonotype was seen many times. The V call is TRBV2, the J call TRBJ2-2; 10 bases agree with TRBD2. The ends lost 7 bases at V and 5 bases at J; junction bases unmatched: 1. Germline V gives CDR1 SNHLY, CDR2 FYNNEI. This CDR3 comprises 13 residues. The DNA for the CDR3 is TGTGCCAGCACTAGCGGGAGAACCGGGGAGCTGTTTTTT. Translating it yields CASTSGRTGELFF.

This clonotype was counted at least ten times. This chain connects TRBV4-1 to TRBJ1-2; D unclear. Germline CDR1 and CDR2: MGHRA and YSYEKL. CDR3 length: 13 amino acids. V was trimmed by 1 base and J by 5 bases, leaving 8 bases between them. CDR3 in amino acids: CASSQVQSYGYTF. CDR3 DNA sequence: TGCGCCAGCAGCCAAGTCCAGTCTTATGGCTACACCTTC.

In this sample, this clonotype turned up many times. The V call is TRBV24-1, the J call TRBJ2-3, with 12 bases lining up with TRBD2. CDR1 and CDR2 (germline): KGHDR, SFDVKD. V dropped 3 bases and J dropped 2; count of bases not matched to a gene: 5. The CDR3 has 17 residues. CDR3 protein: CATSDPGTSGFTDTQYF. CDR3 in DNA: TGTGCCACCAGTGATCCCGGGACTAGCGGGTTCACAGATACGCAGTATTTT.

This clonotype was picked up many times. This chain connects TRBV5-1 to TRBJ1-1; D call uncertain. The V and J ends lost 2 bases and 1 base respectively, with 12 bases between them. The germline gives CDR1 SGHRS, CDR2 YFSETQ. The CDR3 runs 15 residues. CDR3 sequence reads: CASSFMTAENTEAFF. The CDR3 region has the DNA TGCGCCAGCAGCTTTATGACTGCTGAGAACACTGAAGCTTTCTTT.

The rearrangement links TRBV5-1 to TRBJ2-5, with D unclear. Trimming removed 4 bases at V and 4 bases at J, with 11 bases between. The CDR3 has 13 amino acids. CDR1 SGHRS and CDR2 YFSETQ come from the germline V gene. This chain's CDR3 is CASSLNGRETQYF. The CDR3 coding sequence is TGCGCCAGCAGCCTGAATGGCAGAGAGACCCAGTACTTC.

In DNA, the CDR3 is TGTGCCATCAGTGGGGACCGAGTAAATCAGCCCCAGCATTTT. Its translation is CAISGDRVNQPQHF. The chain joins TRBV10-3 to TRBJ1-5; perhaps TRBD1 as D (5 bases). V shed 4 bases and J shed 4 bases, with 11 bases lying between them. The CDR3 covers 14 residues. Germline-derived CDR1 and CDR2 are ENHRY and SYGVKD.

The J gene is TRBJ2-7, the V gene TRBV7-2, with D tentatively TRBD1 (6 bases). CDR1 and CDR2 from the germline V gene are SGHTA and FQGNSA. With 0 bases removed from V and 2 bases from J, the gap between germline ends came to 11 bases. The length of the CDR3 is 15 residues. The CDR3 here is CASSLAGAGAYEQYF. The CDR3, as DNA: TGTGCCAGCAGCTTAGCCGGGGCAGGGGCCTACGAGCAGTACTTC.

The V and J genes are TRBV4-1 and TRBJ2-1, with 11 bases matching TRBD2. The J segment lost 7 bases and the V segment lost 0 bases, leaving 5 bases of the junction unmatched. There are 16 residues in the CDR3. Germline loops: CDR1 MGHRA, CDR2 YSYEKL. The chain's CDR3 is CASSQDWTSGFNEQFF. In DNA, the CDR3 is TGCGCCAGCAGCCAAGACTGGACTAGCGGGTTTAATGAGCAGTTCTTC.

This clonotype was recorded only once. The gene calls are TRBV10-3 and TRBJ1-5; D perhaps matches TRBD1 (6 bases). Germline-derived CDR1 and CDR2 are ENHRY and SYGVKD. This CDR3 is built from 18 residues. Trimming pared 0 bases from V and 3 bases from J, leaving 18 bases between. The CDR3 region is CAISESQGRVDFNQPQHF. CDR3 in DNA: TGTGCCATCAGTGAGTCTCAGGGGCGAGTAGATTTCAATCAGCCCCAGCATTTT.

This clonotype occurred a few times. The chain combines TRBV20-1 with TRBJ2-2, with D maybe TRBD2 (6 bases). Germline V CDR1 and CDR2: DFQATT, SNEGSKA (reference sequence). Trimming stripped 2 bases from V and 1 base from J, with 11 bases between. The CDR3 has 15 residues. The CDR3 sequence is CSARIGSGNTGELFF. The CDR3 bases are TGCAGTGCTAGAATCGGTAGCGGGAACACCGGGGAGCTGTTTTTT.

The chain is built from TRBV24-1 and TRBJ1-2, with D unclear. This CDR3 is built from 14 residues. The V gene's germline CDR1 is KGHDR and CDR2 SFDVKD. V gave up 4 bases and J gave up 8 bases, with 16 bases separating them. CDR3 in amino acids: CATSDPGSSEGYTF. The CDR3 region has the DNA TGTGCCACCAGTGACCCCGGGTCGTCGGAGGGCTACACCTTC.

This clonotype appeared a single time. The V call is TRBV2, the J call TRBJ2-2; D may be TRBD1 (5 bases). The length of the CDR3 is 14 residues. Germline loops: CDR1 SNHLY, CDR2 FYNNEI. V lost 7 bases and J lost 4, with 13 bases in between. The CDR3 reads CASTRGQRTGELFF. CDR3 DNA sequence: TGTGCCAGCACCAGAGGACAACGCACCGGGGAGCTGTTTTTT.

This chain joins TRBV10-3 and TRBJ2-3, with 9 bases fitting TRBD1. J lost 5 bases, V lost 6 bases, and 6 bases had no gene match. The CDR3 sequence is 14 residues long. Germline V gene sequence: CDR1 ENHRY, CDR2 SYGVKD. DNA of the CDR3: TGTGCCATCAGGCCGGGACAGGGAGAAGATACGCAGTATTTT. It specifies CAIRPGQGEDTQYF.

This clonotype was counted many times. The chain recombines TRBV14 with TRBJ2-7; D possibly corresponds to TRBD2 (6 bases). V gave up 4 bases and J gave up 3 bases, with 13 bases separating them. Per the germline V gene, CDR1 is SGHDN and CDR2 is FVKESK. This CDR3 is built from 14 residues. The CDR3 loop is CASSRGGGGYEQYF. For the CDR3, the DNA is TGTGCCAGCAGCCGTGGGGGAGGCGGCTACGAGCAGTACTTC.

The DNA for the CDR3 is TGTGCCATCAGTGAGTTCGGAGGGATGAGCTCTGGAAACACCATATATTTT. Its protein product is CAISEFGGMSSGNTIYF. The J gene is TRBJ1-3, the V gene TRBV10-3; D is uncertain. V lost 1 base to trimming and J lost 0 bases, with 13 bases between them. CDR3 length: 17 residues. Per the germline V gene, CDR1 is ENHRY and CDR2 is SYGVKD.

At least ten counts were recorded for this clonotype. The chain links TRBV6-2 or TRBV6-3 to TRBJ1-2; the D is unclear. V lost 5 bases and J 8 bases, leaving 15 bases between the germline ends. The CDR3 is made up of 13 amino acids. Germline V CDR1 and CDR2: MNHEY, SVGEGT. CDR3 protein: CASSPSAFLGYTF. CDR3 DNA: TGTGCCAGCAGTCCATCGGCCTTTTTGGGCTACACCTTC.

This clonotype has a handful of counts. The chain links TRBV29-1 to TRBJ1-2, with D possibly TRBD1 on 5 matching bases. The V gene lost 4 bases and the J gene lost 5 bases, with 11 bases spanning the gap. CDR3 length: 12 residues. Looked up from germline, CDR1 is SQVTM and CDR2 is ANQGSEA. The CDR3 bases are TGCAGCGTTGCCGTTGGGGGATATGGCTACACCTTC. Encoded protein: CSVAVGGYGYTF.

A single count supports this clonotype. V and J are TRBV7-2 and TRBJ2-3; 10 bases line up with TRBD1. This CDR3 spans 17 amino acids. The trim removed 0 bases at V and 9 bases at J, leaving 12 bases unmatched. Germline CDR1 reads SGHTA; CDR2 reads FQGNSA. The CDR3 is CASSLAATGGGEPTQYF. As DNA, the CDR3 is TGTGCCAGCAGCTTAGCTGCGACAGGGGGCGGGGAACCAACGCAGTATTTT. The full variable domain, its missing parts supplied by reference TRBV7-2 and TRBJ2-3, is GAGVSQSPSNKVTEKGKDVELRCDPISGHTALYWYRQSLGQGLEFLIYFQGNSAPDKSGLPSDRFSAERTGGSVSTLTIQRTQQEDSAVYLCASSLAATGGGEPTQYFGPGTRLTVL.

This sequence joins TRBV5-1 and TRBJ1-1; D may be TRBD1 (5 bases). V was trimmed by 4 bases and J by 0 bases, leaving 22 bases between them. Germline loops: CDR1 SGHRS, CDR2 YFSETQ. This CDR3 contains 18 residues. DNA of the CDR3: TGCGCCAGCAGCCCCTTGGGTAACAGGCCAACCATGAACACTGAAGCTTTCTTT. Translated: CASSPLGNRPTMNTEAFF.